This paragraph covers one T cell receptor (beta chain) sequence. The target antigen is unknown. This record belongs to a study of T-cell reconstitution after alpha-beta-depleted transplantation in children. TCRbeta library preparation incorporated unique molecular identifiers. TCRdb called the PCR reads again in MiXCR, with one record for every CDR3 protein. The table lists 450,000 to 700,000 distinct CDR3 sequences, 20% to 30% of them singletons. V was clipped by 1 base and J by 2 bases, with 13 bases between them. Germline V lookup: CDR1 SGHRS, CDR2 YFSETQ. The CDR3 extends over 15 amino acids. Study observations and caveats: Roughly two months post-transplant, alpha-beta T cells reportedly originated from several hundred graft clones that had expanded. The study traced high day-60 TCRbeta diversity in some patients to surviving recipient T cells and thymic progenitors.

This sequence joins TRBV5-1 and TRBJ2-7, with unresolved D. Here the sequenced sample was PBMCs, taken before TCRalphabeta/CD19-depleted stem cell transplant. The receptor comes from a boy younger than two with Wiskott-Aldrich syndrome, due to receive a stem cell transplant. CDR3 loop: CASSLLPDQTYEQYF. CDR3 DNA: TGCGCCAGCAGCTTGTTGCCGGACCAGACCTACGAGCAGTACTTC.